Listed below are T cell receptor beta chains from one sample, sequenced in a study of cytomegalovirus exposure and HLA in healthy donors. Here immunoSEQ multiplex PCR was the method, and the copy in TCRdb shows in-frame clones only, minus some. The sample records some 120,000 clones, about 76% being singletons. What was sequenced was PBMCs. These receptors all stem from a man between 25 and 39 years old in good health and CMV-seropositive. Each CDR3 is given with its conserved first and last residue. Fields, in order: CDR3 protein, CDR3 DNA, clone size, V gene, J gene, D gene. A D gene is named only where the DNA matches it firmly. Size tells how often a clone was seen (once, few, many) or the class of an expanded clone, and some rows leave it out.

CDR3 protein: CASSRDRSPGNTIYF; CDR3 DNA: TGTGCCAGTAGTAGGGACAGGTCCCCAGGAAACACCATATATTTT; clone size: -; V gene: TRBV19; J gene: TRBJ1-3; D gene: TRBD1
CDR3 protein: CARATFRGGCDTEAFF; CDR3 DNA: TGCGCCAGGGCTACCTTTAGGGGCGGTTGTGACACTGAAGCTTTCTTT; clone size: once; V gene: TRBV10-1; J gene: TRBJ1-1; D gene: -
CDR3 protein: CASSITGGGAAGELFF; CDR3 DNA: TGTGCCAGTAGTATAACAGGGGGCGGGGCGGCCGGGGAGCTGTTTTTT; clone size: -; V gene: TRBV19; J gene: TRBJ2-2; D gene: TRBD1
CDR3 protein: CASSAIQETQYF; CDR3 DNA: TGTGCCAGCAGTGCTATCCAAGAGACCCAGTACTTC; clone size: -; V gene: TRBV2; J gene: TRBJ2-5; D gene: -
CDR3 protein: CASKGRGYGYTF; CDR3 DNA: TGTGCCAGCAAAGGCCGCGGCTATGGCTACACCTTC; clone size: few; V gene: TRBV6-1; J gene: TRBJ1-2; D gene: -
CDR3 protein: CASSTESGTALSTQYF; CDR3 DNA: TGTGCCAGCAGCACCGAATCCGGGACAGCCCTCTCTACGCAGTATTTT; clone size: -; V gene: TRBV9; J gene: TRBJ2-3; D gene: TRBD1
CDR3 protein: CASSLGRGGPQYF; CDR3 DNA: TGTGCCAGCAGCTTAGGGAGGGGGGGTCCCCAGTACTTC; clone size: -; V gene: TRBV11-2; J gene: TRBJ2-5; D gene: -
CDR3 protein: CASSLGAADNSPLHF; CDR3 DNA: TGTGCCAGCAGCTTAGGGGCAGCCGATAATTCACCCCTCCACTTT; clone size: few; V gene: TRBV7-9; J gene: TRBJ1-6; D gene: -
CDR3 protein: CASSDGGGGTPLHF; CDR3 DNA: TGTGCCAGCTCCGACGGCGGGGGAGGAACACCCCTCCACTTT; clone size: -; V gene: TRBV18; J gene: TRBJ1-6; D gene: -
CDR3 protein: CASSQDMAGGAINYGYTF; CDR3 DNA: TGTGCCAGCAGCCAAGATATGGCAGGGGGTGCTATTAACTATGGCTACACCTTC; clone size: -; V gene: TRBV4-2; J gene: TRBJ1-2; D gene: TRBD1
CDR3 protein: CASSSGLENEQFF; CDR3 DNA: TGTGCCAGCAGCTCTGGTCTGGAGAATGAGCAGTTCTTC; clone size: -; V gene: TRBV7-3; J gene: TRBJ2-1; D gene: -
CDR3 protein: CASSFSGGTDGYEQYF; CDR3 DNA: TGCGCCAGCAGCTTTTCTGGAGGGACAGACGGCTACGAGCAGTACTTC; clone size: -; V gene: TRBV5-1; J gene: TRBJ2-7; D gene: -
CDR3 protein: CASSLDGRAAGREKLFF; CDR3 DNA: TGTGCCAGCAGCTTAGATGGCAGGGCCGCGGGACGGGAAAAACTGTTTTTT; clone size: few; V gene: TRBV7-6; J gene: TRBJ1-4; D gene: -
CDR3 protein: CASSFWTGVNTEAFF; CDR3 DNA: TGTGCCAGCAGCTTCTGGACAGGCGTGAACACTGAAGCTTTCTTT; clone size: -; V gene: TRBV7-9; J gene: TRBJ1-1; D gene: TRBD1
CDR3 protein: CASRRGTDTQYF; CDR3 DNA: TGTGCCAGCAGGAGGGGCACAGATACGCAGTATTTT; clone size: -; V gene: TRBV2; J gene: TRBJ2-3; D gene: -
CDR3 protein: CASSPLDRKDGYTF; CDR3 DNA: TGCGCCAGCAGCCCATTGGACAGGAAGGATGGCTACACCTTC; clone size: many; V gene: TRBV5-1; J gene: TRBJ1-2; D gene: TRBD1
CDR3 protein: CASSKGQDREKLFF; CDR3 DNA: TGTGCCAGCAGCAAAGGTCAGGATCGTGAAAAACTGTTTTTT; clone size: -; V gene: TRBV21-1; J gene: TRBJ1-4; D gene: -
CDR3 protein: CASSSPDFTVNTEAFF; CDR3 DNA: TGCGCCAGCAGCTCACCCGACTTCACGGTGAACACTGAAGCTTTCTTT; clone size: -; V gene: TRBV5-1; J gene: TRBJ1-1; D gene: -
CDR3 protein: CASSQETTEGANGYTF; CDR3 DNA: TGCGCCAGCAGCCAAGAAACGACCGAAGGGGCTAATGGCTACACCTTC; clone size: once; V gene: TRBV4-1; J gene: TRBJ1-2; D gene: -